The sequence of this T cell receptor beta chain was determined in a study of Ad26.COV2.S vaccination and SARS-CoV-2 variants. Treatment given: around 19 received Ad26.COV2.S at low or high dose, single or two shots; a few received placebo; per-sample allocation not given. Specimen acquisition occurred on day 63 following the initial vaccine or placebo injection. SARS-CoV-2 spike from the Wuhan strain was encoded by the vaccine, an Ad26 vector. The germline CDR1 and CDR2 sequences are MRHNA and SNTAGT. This CDR3 is built from 15 residues. V gave up 4 bases and J gave up 1 base; unmatched junction bases: 4. Clones were sequenced by immunoSEQ multiplex PCR, and TCRdb holds only the in-frame ones, with some missing. The data contain 300,000 to 450,000 clones, about 85% of them seen just once; the ten biggest clones take up about 3.3%.

This sample comprised peripheral blood, obtained in a trial of Ad26.COV2.S vaccine versus placebo. The sequence came from a person between 18 and 65 years old who received the Ad26.COV2.S COVID-19 vaccine or a placebo. The chain has TRBV6-4 and TRBJ2-3, with TRBD2 matching over 8 bases. CDR3 region: CASSASAGGTDTQYF. The CDR3 DNA reads as TGTGCCAGCAGTGCCTCAGCGGGAGGCACAGATACGCAGTATTTT.